This T cell receptor beta chain is from a study of T cell responses to AZD1222 COVID-19 vaccine. Findings of the study overall: Clonal diversity was possibly underestimated, and the donors were mostly white British, with more females. With dominance at 160-218 and 743-854, vaccine-associated CD4 TCRs spanned spike.

In the case of this clone: The antigen is unknown.

V dropped 3 bases and J dropped 7; count of bases not matched to a gene: 10. Germline V lookup: CDR1 ENHRY, CDR2 SYGVKD. This CDR3 contains 16 residues. Profiled with immunoSEQ multiplex PCR; TCRdb holds only in-frame clones, not every one. This table holds 200,000 or so clones, about 93% found once. The sample in question was peripheral blood, obtained on day 0 of MenACWY control vaccination. The chain is built from TRBV10-3 and TRBJ2-2; 8 nucleotides align to TRBD1. This TCR derives from an adult in good health. CDR3 residues: CAISESRQGKDGELFF. The CDR3 DNA is TGTGCCATCAGTGAAAGTAGACAGGGGAAGGACGGGGAGCTGTTTTTT.